Presented here are 9 T cell receptor beta chains from one specimen sequenced in a study of T cell responses to AZD1222 COVID-19 vaccine (dated by TCRdb to about 2021). Library preparation employed the immunoSEQ multiplex PCR assay. TCRdb holds this immuneACCESS table with in-frame rearrangements only. Some clones are missing; in checked studies, unresolved V genes explain under half, and the rest has no known cause. Across this sample there are 120,000 or so clones, with 92% seen only once. Of the sample, approximately 1.1% is held by the ten largest clones. This sample's time point label indicates: baseline before first vaccination. Sequencing used peripheral blood, obtained on day 0 of AZD1222 vaccination. These receptor sequences come from an adult in good health.

The chain uses TRBV19 and TRBJ1-1, with D possibly matching TRBD1 (5 bases). CDR1 is LNHDA, CDR2 SQIVND, per germline (reference sequence). The CDR3 consists of 15 residues. The V and J ends lost 7 bases and 5 bases respectively, with 20 bases between them. CDR3 bases: TGTGCCAGTACAACGTCGCGGGGCCGGGGGACTGAAGCTTTCTTT. It encodes CASTTSRGRGTEAFF.

This clone was seen just once. V and J are TRBV3-1 (or the pseudogene TRBV3-2) and TRBJ1-1; D is unclear. Per the germline V gene, CDR1 is LGHDT and CDR2 is YNNKEL (reference sequence). The CDR3 covers 13 residues. V was pared by 6 bases and J by 4 bases, with 12 bases between. As DNA, the CDR3 is TGTGCCAGCAGTTTCTTAGGCGGCACTGAAGCTTTCTTT. Protein: CASSFLGGTEAFF.

The V gene is TRBV4-1, the J gene TRBJ1-4, with D possibly TRBD1 on 5 matching bases. Between the trimmed V and J ends, which lost 3 bases and 7 bases, there was a span of 15 bases. The CDR3 has 15 amino acids. Per germline, CDR1 MGHRA and CDR2 YSYEKL. In nucleotides, the CDR3 is TGCGCCAGCAGCCAGGCCGGGACCGGCCGTGAAAAACTGTTTTTT. Protein: CASSQAGTGREKLFF.

The V call is TRBV28, the J call TRBJ1-6; D is unclear. CDR3 length: 13 residues. Germline V lookup: CDR1 MDHEN, CDR2 SYDVKM. Trimming removed 3 bases at V and 13 bases at J, with 13 bases between. The CDR3 DNA is TGTGCCAGCAGTTTTTCCGGCCTCCCCCCCCTCCACTTT. This gives the protein CASSFSGLPPLHF.

The V and J genes are TRBV9 and TRBJ1-1; 7 bases match TRBD1. The CDR3 has 18 residues. With 4 bases clipped from V and 1 base from J, the junction kept 16 bases outside the gene matches. The germline V gene has CDR1 SGDLS and CDR2 YYNGEE. In DNA form, the CDR3 reads TGTGCCAGCAGCAGGGGACAGACATCACCTAAAAAGAACACTGAAGCTTTCTTT. This gives the protein CASSRGQTSPKKNTEAFF.

The V gene is TRBV7-3, the J gene TRBJ2-1; 12 bases line up with TRBD2. The CDR3 length is 20 residues. Germline CDR1 reads SGHTA; CDR2 reads FQGTGA. Germline trimming cut 0 bases from V and 0 bases from J; bases unmatched to any gene: 9. CDR3 residues: CASSLTPLAGGRSSYNEQFF. CDR3 coding DNA: TGTGCCAGCAGCTTAACCCCCCTAGCGGGAGGGCGCAGCTCCTACAATGAGCAGTTCTTC.

This chain connects TRBV14 to TRBJ2-7; D tentatively reads TRBD1 or TRBD2 (6 bases each). The germline V and J ends were trimmed by 0 bases and 2 bases, with 11 bases remaining between them. The CDR3 has 15 residues. Germline lookup yields CDR1 SGHDN and CDR2 FVKESK. CDR3 protein: CASSQDWGAPYEQYF. CDR3 nucleotide sequence: TGTGCCAGCAGCCAAGATTGGGGGGCCCCCTACGAGCAGTACTTC.

The chain combines TRBV7-3 with TRBJ2-7, with 10 positions matching TRBD1. The CDR3 is made up of 14 amino acids. The J segment lost 6 bases and the V segment lost 5 bases, leaving 7 bases of the junction unmatched. Germline values: CDR1 SGHTA, CDR2 FQGTGA. CDR3 coding DNA: TGTGCCAGCAGCCCCGGGACAGGGGTGTTCGAGCAGTACTTC. Translating gives CASSPGTGVFEQYF.

J is TRBJ2-3 and V is TRBV13, with TRBD2 matching 12 bases. Germline lookup yields CDR1 PRHDT and CDR2 FYEKMQ (reference sequence). The length of the CDR3 is 15 residues. J gave up 5 bases and V 3 bases, and 3 bases lay outside the gene matches. The CDR3 loop reads CASSFPSGRGDTQYF. The DNA of the CDR3 is TGTGCCAGCAGCTTCCCTAGCGGGAGGGGAGATACGCAGTATTTT.